The table lists the clone carrying this TCR beta chain with many counts. These data are taken from a study of T cell repertoires in cytomegalovirus infection. TCRdb analysed the reads with MiXCR anew, one entry per CDR3 protein. The data show about 130,000 distinct CDR3 sequences, roughly 8.2% seen once. Germline assignment: CDR1 SGHDT and CDR2 YYEEEE. CDR3 length: 14 residues. V lost 0 bases, J lost 3 bases, and 6 bases lay in between. The receptor was derived from a human donor in good health (CMV status not recorded). Some clones in this sample may be carry-over from other donors' samples. The chain joins TRBV5-6 to TRBJ2-2; D possibly corresponds to TRBD1 (5 bases). Material: PBMCs. This CDR3 reads CASSLGQHTGELFF. The CDR3 bases are TGTGCCAGCAGCTTGGGACAGCACACCGGGGAGCTGTTTTTT.